One sample yielded the 3 T cell receptor beta chains listed below, sequenced in a study of blood T cell repertoires in COVID-19. TCRdb's copy holds only in-frame clones and misses some; the assay was immunoSEQ multiplex PCR. The sample lists about 330,000 clones, 88% occurring once. The sequenced sample was PBMCs or T cells enriched from blood (not recorded which). The receptors stem from a man younger than 45 who had recovered from COVID-19.

This clone was seen a few times. The CDR3 DNA reads as TGTGCCACCAGTGAGGAGACAAACGCGGGTCAGCCCCAGCATTTT. Translated: CATSEETNAGQPQHF. The chain combines TRBV24-1 with TRBJ1-5; D not resolved. CDR1 is KGHDR and CDR2 is SFDVKD in the germline V gene. This CDR3 has 15 residues. The V and J ends lost 4 bases and 6 bases respectively, with 15 bases between them.

The V and J genes are TRBV10-1 and TRBJ2-7; D is uncertain. The V gene lost 2 bases and the J gene lost 5 bases, with 7 bases spanning the gap. Germline V gene sequence: CDR1 WNHNN, CDR2 SYGVQD (reference sequence). This CDR3 has 12 amino acids. The CDR3 here is CASSEAGHEQYF. CDR3 coding DNA: TGCGCCAGCAGTGAGGCAGGCCACGAGCAGTACTTC.

The V and J genes are TRBV5-7 and TRBJ1-5; tentative D call: TRBD1 (6 bases). TRBV5-7 is an ORF, and what it does is uncertain. Trimming pared 4 bases from V and 4 bases from J, leaving 27 bases between. This CDR3 contains 19 residues. The CDR3 nucleotides are TGTGCCAGCAGCCCCCTTCACAGGGAGGGGTGCTATCGAAATCAGCCCCAGCATTTT. Translating gives CASSPLHREGCYRNQPQHF.